Below, 8 T cell receptor beta chains from the same sample are listed, as sequenced in a study of T cells in Graves' hyperthyroidism and ophthalmopathy (dated by TCRdb to 2018 to 2020). Library prep was done by multiplex PCR. The listed sequencing device is Illumina HiSeq 2000. TCR beta CDR3 regions were amplified from RNA transcripts. The TCR CDR3 was subjected to a first round of RT-PCR using the HTBI primer set and the Qiagen OneStep RT-PCR kit. TCRdb handled the public reads itself, with Q25 trimming in fastp and clone calling in MiXCR, and kept productive beta chains. Rows with a matching CDR3 protein are joined into one entry that keeps the most common DNA and genes. Recorded for this sample are fewer than 900,000 distinct CDR3 sequences; about a sixth of them occurred a single time. The ten top clones hold roughly 8% of the sample. The material sequenced was blood. Receptors originate from a man aged 18-30 years with Graves' hyperthyroidism.

This rearrangement joins TRBV6-2 or TRBV6-3 to TRBJ2-3; 8 bases fit TRBD2. J gave up 4 bases and V 2 bases, and 2 bases lay outside the gene matches. This CDR3 contains 14 residues. Germline V lookup: CDR1 MNHEY, CDR2 SVGEGT. In nucleotides, the CDR3 is TGTGCCAGCAGTTACGCACTAGCGGCAGATACGCAGTATTTT. Protein product: CASSYALAADTQYF.

The genes are TRBV7-3 and TRBJ2-2; D unresolved. This CDR3 region has 12 residues. Trimming took off 4 bases at V and 8 bases at J, with 8 bases between the two ends. Germline CDR1 SGHTA, CDR2 FQGTGA. The chain's CDR3 is CASSSSKGELFF. CDR3 in DNA: TGTGCCAGCAGCTCTTCCAAGGGGGAGCTGTTTTTT.

This clonotype was seen many times. In nucleotides, the CDR3 is TGTGCCAGCAGCCACCGCCCTGAGGCGGGAGTACGCAATGAGCAGTTCTTC. This translates into CASSHRPEAGVRNEQFF. The chain couples TRBV3-1 to TRBJ2-1; TRBD2 aligns across 7 bases. With V trimmed by 3 bases and J by 6 bases, 14 bases remained unmatched. This CDR3 has 17 amino acids. Germline CDR1 and CDR2: LGHDT and YNNKEL (reference sequence).

The chain has TRBV19 and TRBJ2-1, with TRBD2 matching over 10 bases. Germline lookup yields CDR1 LNHDA and CDR2 SQIVND (reference sequence). The CDR3 consists of 17 residues. The J segment lost 0 bases and the V segment lost 4 bases, leaving 6 bases of the junction unmatched. This chain's CDR3 is CASSKVAGGLSYNEQFF. CDR3 DNA: TGTGCCAGTAGTAAGGTAGCGGGAGGACTCTCCTACAATGAGCAGTTCTTC.

This clonotype was counted only a few times. A much larger clone differs by one base, so this may be a read error. V gene TRBV28 combines with J gene TRBJ2-7, with TRBD1 identical over 8 bases. The germline V gene encodes CDR1 MDHEN and CDR2 SYDVKM. The CDR3 runs to 14 residues. V lost 5 bases to trimming and J lost 6 bases; unmatched junction nucleotides: 9. CDR3 loop: CASSVTPDRVEQYF. The CDR3, as DNA: TGTGCCAGCAGTGTGACCCCGGACAGGGTCGAGCAGTACTTC.

For this clonotype: A read error may explain this, as a much larger clone is one base away. The chain is built from TRBV3-1 and TRBJ1-1; D ambiguous. In germline, CDR1 is LGHDT, CDR2 YNNKEL (reference sequence). The CDR3 totals 11 residues. The ends were cut back, 3 bases at V and 5 bases at J, with 4 bases in the middle. CDR3 coding DNA: TGTGCCAGCAGCCATGGGACTGAAGCTTTCTTT. Encoded protein: CASSHGTEAFF.

This clonotype has only a few counts. The chain is built from TRBV11-3 and TRBJ2-3; 8 bases agree with TRBD2. V trimming: 0 bases; J trimming: 5 bases; junction bases outside the gene matches: 10. The CDR3 runs to 17 residues. Germline V gene lookup returns CDR1 SGHNT and CDR2 YENEEA. The CDR3, as DNA: TGTGCCAGCAGCTTAGAGGTCTTGCGGGAGGCGGTAGATACGCAGTATTTT. The encoded protein is CASSLEVLREAVDTQYF.

The sample holds a few counts of this clonotype. The genes are TRBV19 and TRBJ2-5; 11 nucleotides agree with TRBD1. V trimming: 4 bases; J trimming: 5 bases; junction bases outside the gene matches: 6. CDR1 is LNHDA and CDR2 is SQIVND in the germline V gene (reference sequence). CDR3 length equals 15 residues. The DNA for the CDR3 is TGTGCCAGTAGTAAAGGAGGACAGGGGGCGGAGACCCAGTACTTC. The encoded protein is CASSKGGQGAETQYF.